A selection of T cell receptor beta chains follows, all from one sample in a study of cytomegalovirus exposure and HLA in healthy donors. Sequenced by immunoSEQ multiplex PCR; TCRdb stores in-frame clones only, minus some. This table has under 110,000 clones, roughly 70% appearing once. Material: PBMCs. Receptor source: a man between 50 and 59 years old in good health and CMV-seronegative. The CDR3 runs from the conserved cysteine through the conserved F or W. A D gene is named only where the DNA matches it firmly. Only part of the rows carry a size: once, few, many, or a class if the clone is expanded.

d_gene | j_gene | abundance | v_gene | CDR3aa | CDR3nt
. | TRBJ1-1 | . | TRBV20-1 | CSAPGGTEAFF | TGCAGTGCGCCCGGGGGTACTGAAGCTTTCTTT
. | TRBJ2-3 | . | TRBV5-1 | CASSAGYPDTQYF | TGCGCCAGCAGCGCGGGATATCCAGATACGCAGTATTTT
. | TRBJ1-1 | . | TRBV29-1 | CSAQQGKAEAFF | TGCAGCGCCCAACAGGGAAAGGCTGAAGCTTTCTTT
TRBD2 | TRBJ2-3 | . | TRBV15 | CATSRAGGSGTPKGDTQYF | TGTGCCACCAGCAGGGCCGGGGGTAGCGGGACGCCCAAGGGAGATACGCAGTATTTT
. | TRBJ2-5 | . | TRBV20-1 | CSALEGETQYF | TGCAGTGCTCTTGAGGGTGAGACCCAGTACTTC
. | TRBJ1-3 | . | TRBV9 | CASNKQGSGNTIYF | TGTGCCAGCAACAAGCAGGGGTCTGGAAACACCATATATTTT
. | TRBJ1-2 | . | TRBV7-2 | CASSLESGRGSGGYTF | TGTGCCAGCAGCTTAGAGAGTGGCAGAGGGAGCGGGGGCTACACCTTC
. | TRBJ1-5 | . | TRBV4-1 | CASSLTHGQPQHF | TGCGCCAGCAGCCTTACCCATGGCCAACCCCAGCATTTT
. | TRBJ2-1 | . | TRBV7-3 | CASSPAGDNEQFF | TGTGCCAGCAGTCCCGCCGGGGACAATGAGCAGTTCTTC
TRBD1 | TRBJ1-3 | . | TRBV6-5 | CASSYFQGASGNTIYF | TGTGCCAGCAGTTACTTTCAGGGGGCCTCAGGAAACACCATATATTTT
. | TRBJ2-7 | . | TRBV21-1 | CASSNSGASYEQYF | TGTGCCAGCAGCAACTCAGGTGCCTCCTACGAGCAGTACTTC
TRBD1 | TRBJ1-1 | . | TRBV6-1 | CASRKDRGGEAFF | TGTGCCAGCAGGAAGGACAGGGGCGGGGAAGCTTTCTTT
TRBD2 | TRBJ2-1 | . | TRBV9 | CASSVGGGSYNEQFF | TGTGCCAGCAGCGTAGGCGGGGGTTCATACAATGAGCAGTTCTTC
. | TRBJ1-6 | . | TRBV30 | CAWRPTSSYNSPLHF | TGTGCCTGGAGGCCAACAAGCTCCTATAATTCACCCCTCCACTTT
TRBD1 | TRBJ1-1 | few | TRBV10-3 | CANSRGLGTEAFF | TGTGCCAACTCCAGGGGGCTAGGCACTGAAGCTTTCTTT
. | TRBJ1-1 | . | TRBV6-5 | CASSNEVVGAFF | TGTGCCAGCAGCAATGAGGTCGTTGGCGCTTTCTTT
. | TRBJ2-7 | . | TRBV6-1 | CASSDFLDSYSYEQYF | TGTGCCAGCAGTGACTTCTTAGACTCCTACTCCTACGAGCAGTACTTC
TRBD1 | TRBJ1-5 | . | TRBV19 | CAHSGQINQPQHF | TGTGCCCACTCGGGACAGATCAATCAGCCCCAGCATTTT
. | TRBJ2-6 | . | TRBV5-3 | CARTGGPNRGSSGANVLTF | TGTGCCAGAACCGGGGGACCCAACAGGGGAAGCTCTGGGGCCAACGTCCTGACTTTC
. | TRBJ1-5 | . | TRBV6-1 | CASAPGYDNQPQHF | TGTGCCAGCGCTCCGGGTTATGACAATCAGCCCCAGCATTTT
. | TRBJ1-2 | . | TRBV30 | CACTRGFFGYTF | TGTGCCTGTACCCGGGGGTTCTTTGGCTACACCTTC
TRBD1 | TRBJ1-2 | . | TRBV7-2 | CASSLGPGQGNYGYTF | TGTGCCAGCAGCTTAGGCCCGGGACAGGGTAACTATGGCTACACCTTC
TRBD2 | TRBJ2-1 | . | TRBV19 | CASSPASGRGNEQFF | TGTGCCAGTAGCCCAGCTAGCGGGAGAGGCAATGAGCAGTTCTTC
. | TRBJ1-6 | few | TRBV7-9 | CASSLRVSSPLHF | TGTGCCAGCAGCTTACGGGTTAGCTCACCCCTCCACTTT
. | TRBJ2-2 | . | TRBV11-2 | CASSRRGNTGELFF | TGTGCCAGCAGCCGCCGGGGGAACACCGGGGAGCTGTTTTTT
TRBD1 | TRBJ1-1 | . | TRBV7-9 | CASSTSDRGWGAFF | TGTGCCAGCAGCACCTCGGACAGGGGCTGGGGGGCTTTCTTT
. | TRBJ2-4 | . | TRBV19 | CASSIQNQNIQYF | TGTGCCAGTAGTATTCAGAATCAAAACATTCAGTACTTC
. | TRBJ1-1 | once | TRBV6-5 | CASSQQVNTEAFF | TGTGCCAGCAGCCAACAGGTGAACACTGAAGCTTTCTTT
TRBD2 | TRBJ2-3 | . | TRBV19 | CASTPPSGRKSTDTQYF | TGTGCCAGTACGCCTCCAAGCGGGAGGAAAAGCACAGATACGCAGTATTTT
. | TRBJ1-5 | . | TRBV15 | CATSRRDNQPQHF | TGTGCCACCAGCAGGAGGGACAACCAGCCCCAGCATTTT
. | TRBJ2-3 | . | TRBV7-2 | CASRPSFEFRTDTQYF | TGTGCCAGCAGACCAAGTTTTGAGTTTCGCACAGATACGCAGTATTTT
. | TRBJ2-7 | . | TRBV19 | CASSIGRAPFVEQYF | TGTGCCAGTAGTATAGGCAGGGCCCCCTTTGTCGAGCAGTACTTC
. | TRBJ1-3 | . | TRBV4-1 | CASSHTSGAGGNTIYF | TGCGCCAGCAGCCATACATCCGGCGCCGGGGGAAACACCATATATTTT
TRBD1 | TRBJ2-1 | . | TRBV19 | CASSIRGTGVIYNEQFF | TGTGCCAGTAGTATACGGGGGACAGGGGTTATCTACAATGAGCAGTTCTTC
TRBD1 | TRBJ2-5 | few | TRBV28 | CASSTVTRGPGETQYF | TGTGCCAGCAGTACAGTCACCAGGGGGCCCGGAGAGACCCAGTACTTC
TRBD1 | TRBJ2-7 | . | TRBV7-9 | CASSPTGGRSYEQYF | TGTGCCAGCAGCCCTACAGGGGGTCGTTCCTACGAGCAGTACTTC
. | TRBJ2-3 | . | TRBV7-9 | CASSPGGSDTDTQYF | TGTGCCAGCAGCCCCGGGGGTAGCGACACAGATACGCAGTATTTT
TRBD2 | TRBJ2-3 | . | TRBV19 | CASSSASGGVWGTQYF | TGTGCCAGTAGCAGCGCTAGCGGGGGGGTGTGGGGTACGCAGTATTTT
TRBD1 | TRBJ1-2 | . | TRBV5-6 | CASSFRQGALGYTF | TGTGCCAGCAGCTTTAGGCAGGGGGCGCTTGGCTACACATTC
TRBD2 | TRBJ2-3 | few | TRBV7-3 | CASSPNGRGVADTQYF | TGTGCCAGCAGCCCTAACGGTCGGGGGGTGGCAGATACGCAGTATTTT
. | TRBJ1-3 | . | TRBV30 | CAWSDTALGNTIYF | TGTGCCTGGAGTGATACCGCGCTCGGAAACACCATATATTTT
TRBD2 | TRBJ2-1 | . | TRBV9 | CASSLGLAGDNEQFF | TGTGCCAGCAGCTTGGGACTAGCGGGAGACAATGAGCAGTTCTTC
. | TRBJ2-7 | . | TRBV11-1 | CASSLEAAREQYF | TGTGCCAGCAGCTTAGAAGCAGCGCGGGAGCAGTACTTC
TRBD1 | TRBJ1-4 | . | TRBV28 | CASSLGTGHSNEKLFF | TGTGCCAGCAGTTTAGGGACAGGGCACTCTAATGAAAAACTGTTTTTT
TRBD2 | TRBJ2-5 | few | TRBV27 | CASSGLGGVEETQYF | TGTGCCAGTTCCGGACTGGGGGGGGTGGAAGAGACCCAGTACTTC
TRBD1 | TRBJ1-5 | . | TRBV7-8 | CASSEVGRGLFSNQPQHF | TGTGCCAGCAGCGAAGTAGGTAGGGGGCTCTTTAGCAATCAGCCCCAGCATTTT
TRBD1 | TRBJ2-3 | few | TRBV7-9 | CASSRWTGGFADTQYF | TGTGCCAGCAGCCGGTGGACAGGGGGTTTCGCAGATACGCAGTATTTT
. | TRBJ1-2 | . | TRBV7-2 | CASSSYRDTKHGYTF | TGTGCCAGCAGCTCGTACCGGGACACCAAACATGGCTACACCTTC
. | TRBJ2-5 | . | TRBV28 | CASSASGGAQQETQYF | TGTGCCAGCAGTGCTTCCGGCGGGGCGCAACAAGAGACCCAGTACTTC
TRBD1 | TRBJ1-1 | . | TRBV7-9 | CASSFGRGTGYSTEAFF | TGTGCCAGCAGCTTCGGTCGGGGGACAGGGTATAGCACTGAAGCTTTCTTT
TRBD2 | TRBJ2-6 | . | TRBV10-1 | CASSAGYSGANVLTF | TGCGCCAGCTCAGCGGGGTACAGTGGGGCCAACGTCCTGACTTTC